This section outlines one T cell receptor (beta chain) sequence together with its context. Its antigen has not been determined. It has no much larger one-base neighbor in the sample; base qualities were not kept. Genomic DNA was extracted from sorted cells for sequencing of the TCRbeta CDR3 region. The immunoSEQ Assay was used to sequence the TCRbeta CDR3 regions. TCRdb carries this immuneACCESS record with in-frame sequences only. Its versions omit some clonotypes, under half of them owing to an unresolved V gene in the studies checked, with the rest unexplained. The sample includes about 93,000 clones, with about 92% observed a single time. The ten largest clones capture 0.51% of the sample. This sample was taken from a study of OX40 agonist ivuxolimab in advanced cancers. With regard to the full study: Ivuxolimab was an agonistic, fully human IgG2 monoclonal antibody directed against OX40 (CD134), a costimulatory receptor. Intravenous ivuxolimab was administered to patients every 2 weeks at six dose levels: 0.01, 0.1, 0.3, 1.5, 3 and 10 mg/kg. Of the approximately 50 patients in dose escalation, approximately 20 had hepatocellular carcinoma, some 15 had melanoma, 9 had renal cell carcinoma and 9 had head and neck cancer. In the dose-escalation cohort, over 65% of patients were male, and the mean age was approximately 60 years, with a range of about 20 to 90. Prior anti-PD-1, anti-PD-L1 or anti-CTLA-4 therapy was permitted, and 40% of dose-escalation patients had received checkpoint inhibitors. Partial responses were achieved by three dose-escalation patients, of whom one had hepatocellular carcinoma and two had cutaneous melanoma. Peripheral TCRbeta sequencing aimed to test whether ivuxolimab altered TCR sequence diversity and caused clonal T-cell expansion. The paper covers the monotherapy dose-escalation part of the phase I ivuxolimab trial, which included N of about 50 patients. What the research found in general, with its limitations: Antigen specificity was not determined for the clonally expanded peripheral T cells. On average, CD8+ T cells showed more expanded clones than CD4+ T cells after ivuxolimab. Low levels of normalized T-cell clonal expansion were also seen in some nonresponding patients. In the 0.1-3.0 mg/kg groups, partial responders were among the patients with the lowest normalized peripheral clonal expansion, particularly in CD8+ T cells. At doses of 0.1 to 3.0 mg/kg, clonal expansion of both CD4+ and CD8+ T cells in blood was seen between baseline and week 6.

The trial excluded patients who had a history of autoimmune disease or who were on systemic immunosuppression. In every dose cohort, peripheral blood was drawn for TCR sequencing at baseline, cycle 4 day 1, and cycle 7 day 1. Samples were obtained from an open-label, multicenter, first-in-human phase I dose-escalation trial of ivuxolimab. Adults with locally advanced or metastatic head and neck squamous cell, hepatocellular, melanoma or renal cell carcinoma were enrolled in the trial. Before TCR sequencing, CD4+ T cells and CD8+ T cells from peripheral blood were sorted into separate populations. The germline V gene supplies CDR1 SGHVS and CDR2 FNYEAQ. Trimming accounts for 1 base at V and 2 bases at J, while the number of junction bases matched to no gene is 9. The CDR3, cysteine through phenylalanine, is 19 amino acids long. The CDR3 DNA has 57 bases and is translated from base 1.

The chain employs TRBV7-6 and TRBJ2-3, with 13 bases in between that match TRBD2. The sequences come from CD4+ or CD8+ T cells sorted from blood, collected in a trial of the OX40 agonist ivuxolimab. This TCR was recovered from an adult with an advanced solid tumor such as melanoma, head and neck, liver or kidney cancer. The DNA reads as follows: TGTGCCAGCAGCTTAGAATTTGGGGGACTAGCGGGAATCACAGATACGCAGTATTTT. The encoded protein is CASSLEFGGLAGITDTQYF.